A selection of T cell receptor beta chains follows, all from one sample in a study of OX40 agonist ivuxolimab in advanced cancers. Sequencing used immunoSEQ multiplex PCR; TCRdb keeps in-frame clones, though not all of them. The sample consists of about 39,000 clones, approximately 90% of them appearing once. The sample consisted of CD4+ or CD8+ T cells sorted from blood, taken in a trial of the OX40 agonist ivuxolimab. The receptor source for this set is an adult with an advanced solid tumor such as melanoma, head and neck, liver or kidney cancer. CDR3s include the opening cysteine and the closing phenylalanine or tryptophan. A D gene is named only where the DNA matches it firmly. Not every row has a clone size; where given, it reads once, few, many or a size class.

>TRBV7-8|-|TRBD1|TRBJ2-5
TGTGCCAGCAGCCCAAGAGGGTCGGGGGACAGGGGGCTAGAGACCCAGTACTTC
CASSPRGSGDRGLETQYF
>TRBV28|-|TRBD2|TRBJ2-5
TGTGCCAGCAGTTTATGGCGGGAGGAGTGGGAGACCCAGTACTTC
CASSLWREEWETQYF
>TRBV6-6|few|-|TRBJ1-4
TGTGCCAGCAGGGGGAGAGGGGGACGTGAAAAACTGTTTTTT
CASRGRGGREKLFF
>TRBV6-5|-|-|TRBJ2-7
TGTGCCAGCAGTTACTCGGGACCGACCAGCGAGCAGTACTTC
CASSYSGPTSEQYF
>TRBV7-2|-|-|TRBJ1-1
TGTGCCAGCAGCTTAGAGTCATGGGTGAGGCTCAACACTGAAGCTTTCTTT
CASSLESWVRLNTEAFF
>TRBV9|-|-|TRBJ2-2
TGTGCCAGCAGCGGAGGGGGGGAGGTCCCGAACACCGGGGAGCTGTTTTTT
CASSGGGEVPNTGELFF
>TRBV6-4|-|-|TRBJ2-1
TGTGCCAGCAGTGACGCGGCCCCCGAGTGGGCGGATGAGCAGTTCTTC
CASSDAAPEWADEQFF
>TRBV19|few|-|TRBJ2-7
TGTGCCAGTAGTATCCCCGGGAGCAGCAACGAGCAGTACTTC
CASSIPGSSNEQYF
>TRBV30|-|-|TRBJ1-1
TGTGCCTGGAGGGATTTATTGGGCACTGAAGCTTTCTTT
CAWRDLLGTEAFF
>TRBV9|-|TRBD2|TRBJ2-1
TGTGCCAGCAGCGTAGTGGGGACTAGCGGGACGGAGCAGTTCTTC
CASSVVGTSGTEQFF
>TRBV6-5|-|-|TRBJ2-2
TGTGCCAGCAGTTACAATGGGGGCTCGAACACCGGGGAGCTGTTTTTT
CASSYNGGSNTGELFF
>TRBV5-1|-|TRBD1|TRBJ2-7
TGCGCCAGCAGCTTGGGACAGGGGGCTGACGAGCAGTACTTC
CASSLGQGADEQYF
>TRBV11-2|-|TRBD1|TRBJ2-7
TGTGCCAGCAGCTTACTAAGGATACAGGGGGAGCAGTACTTC
CASSLLRIQGEQYF
>TRBV28|-|-|TRBJ2-1
TGTGCCAGCAGTTGGGTCGGGCAGGGCAATGAGCAGTTCTTC
CASSWVGQGNEQFF
>TRBV4-1|-|TRBD2|TRBJ2-7
TGCGCCAGCAGCCAAGAAGGCGGCAGCGGGAGTTCCTACGAGCAGTACTTC
CASSQEGGSGSSYEQYF
>TRBV6-5|few|-|TRBJ2-7
TGTGCCAGCAGTGAACGGAGCCACGAGCAGTACTTC
CASSERSHEQYF
>TRBV7-9|-|-|TRBJ2-7
TGTGCCAGCAGCTTGGTCCCTCGGGAGCAGTACTTC
CASSLVPREQYF
>TRBV30|-|-|TRBJ2-3
TGTGCCTGGACCCTGACCGAATACACAGATACGCAGTATTTT
CAWTLTEYTDTQYF
>TRBV7-9|-|-|TRBJ2-1
TGTGCCAGCAGCTTAGCGTCAGGTTTGTACAATGAGCAGTTCTTC
CASSLASGLYNEQFF
>TRBV6-5|-|TRBD1|TRBJ1-1
TGTGCCAGCAGTTTTGAGGACAGGGTTGGAGGCACTGAAGCTTTCTTT
CASSFEDRVGGTEAFF
>TRBV28|-|TRBD1|TRBJ1-2
TGTGCCAGCAGTACCCGCACCGGACAGGGCTGGAAGTACACCTTC
CASSTRTGQGWKYTF
>TRBV4-1|-|-|TRBJ2-1
TGCGCCAGCAGCCAACATCCCCGAGCGGAGGGTCCATACAATGAGCAGTTCTTC
CASSQHPRAEGPYNEQFF